Below are 27 T cell receptor beta chains sequenced from a single sample in a study of blood T cell repertoires in COVID-19. Some clones are missing from TCRdb's copy, which holds only in-frame ones; the method was immunoSEQ multiplex PCR. The sample has about 220,000 clones, approximately 90% seen once. The sample taken for sequencing was peripheral blood. These receptors all come from a man aged 40-49 years with acute or convalescent COVID-19.

The chain combines TRBV10-3 with TRBJ1-2; a possible D gene is TRBD1 (5 bases). Germline CDR1 reads ENHRY; CDR2 reads SYGVKD. With 10 bases removed from V and 3 bases from J, the gap between germline ends came to 9 bases. This CDR3 comprises 11 residues. The CDR3 here is CATWGDYGYTF. The CDR3 bases are TGTGCCACATGGGGGGACTATGGCTACACCTTC.

The chain recombines TRBV18 with TRBJ2-7; 8 bases match TRBD1. Losses at the gene ends were 2 bases for V and 6 bases for J; bases not matched to a gene: 12. The CDR3 is made up of 16 amino acids. Germline V lookup: CDR1 KGHSH, CDR2 LQKENI. The CDR3 protein is CASSPSFAGGSLEQYF. The CDR3 DNA sequence: TGTGCCAGCTCACCATCCTTCGCAGGGGGCTCCCTCGAGCAGTACTTC.

The V gene is TRBV5-1, the J gene TRBJ2-1; 11 nucleotides line up with TRBD2. This CDR3 has 18 residues. Germline CDR1 SGHRS, CDR2 YFSETQ. J was trimmed by 4 bases and V by 1 base; bases with no gene match: 10. This CDR3 is CASSLYGNLAGGYNEQFF. The CDR3 DNA follows: TGCGCCAGCAGCTTGTATGGGAACCTAGCGGGGGGATACAATGAGCAGTTCTTC.

About this clone: The same CDR3 can be traced to other DNA sequences in this sample. The CDR3 region is CASLRTGDQPQHF. The CDR3 nucleotides are TGTGCCAGTTTACGGACAGGGGACCAGCCCCAGCATTTT. The chain combines TRBV6-5 with TRBJ1-5, with TRBD1 matching over 9 bases. V gave up 9 bases and J gave up 7 bases; unmatched junction bases: 7. Germline CDR1 is MNHEY and CDR2 is SVGAGI. The CDR3 totals 13 residues.

This rearrangement joins TRBV3-1 (or the pseudogene TRBV3-2) to TRBJ1-4; a possible D gene is TRBD1 (6 bases). The CDR3 runs to 15 residues. Germline V gene sequence: CDR1 LGHDT, CDR2 YNNKEL (reference sequence). Trimming cost V 3 bases and J 3 bases, with 11 bases left between them. The CDR3 DNA reads TGTGCCAGCAGCCACACACAGGGTCCTAATGAAAAACTGTTTTTT. Translation: CASSHTQGPNEKLFF.

This chain joins TRBV3-1 (or the pseudogene TRBV3-2) and TRBJ2-7; TRBD2 agrees at 10 bases. The J segment lost 4 bases and the V segment lost 4 bases, leaving 13 bases of the junction unmatched. This CDR3 is built from 17 residues. Germline V gene lookup returns CDR1 LGHDT and CDR2 YNNKEL (reference sequence). For the CDR3, the DNA is TGTGCCAGCAGCCCCCCGGATCTAGCGGGAGAGGGGTACGAGCAGTACTTC. It codes for CASSPPDLAGEGYEQYF.

This sequence joins TRBV27 and TRBJ2-7, with a possible D match to TRBD1 (5 bases). CDR1 is MNHEY, CDR2 SMNVEV, per germline (reference sequence). The CDR3 runs to 15 residues. Trimming stripped 2 bases from V and 3 bases from J, with 14 bases between. The CDR3 protein is CASSLIGAAVYEQYF. CDR3 DNA: TGTGCCAGCAGTTTAATAGGGGCCGCAGTCTACGAGCAGTACTTC.

The chain joins TRBV4-3 to TRBJ2-7; D might be TRBD2 (6 bases). V was trimmed by 4 bases and J by 9 bases, leaving 25 bases between them. The CDR3 has 16 residues. Germline assignment: CDR1 LGHNA and CDR2 YSLEER. The CDR3 DNA is TGCGCCAGCAGCCCTAGTTTTGGTGGTCTAGCGAAGGGGCAGTACTTC. Its translation: CASSPSFGGLAKGQYF.

The chain employs TRBV11-2 and TRBJ1-6; tentatively, D is TRBD1 (5 bases). The V gene lost 3 bases and the J gene lost 2 bases, with 8 bases spanning the gap. The CDR3 consists of 15 residues. Germline V lookup: CDR1 SGHAT, CDR2 FQNNGV. Here the CDR3 DNA reads TGTGCCAGCAGCTTGCAGGGCACCTATAATTCACCCCTCCACTTT. As protein: CASSLQGTYNSPLHF.

This chain connects TRBV2 to TRBJ1-2; D is perhaps TRBD1 (5 bases). From germline, CDR1 is SNHLY and CDR2 FYNNEI. Deletions cut 6 bases from V and 4 bases from J, with 21 bases between. CDR3 length equals 16 residues. The CDR3 spells CASSGGVGRGVYGYTF. Here the CDR3 DNA reads TGTGCCAGCAGCGGAGGGGTGGGAAGGGGAGTCTATGGCTACACCTTC.

This clone appeared once. CDR3 sequence reads: CASSFFFPQTGQGAKKGNQPQHF. The CDR3 bases are TGTGCCAGCAGTTTTTTCTTTCCACAAACCGGACAGGGGGCGAAGAAGGGCAATCAGCCCCAGCATTTT. V and J are TRBV28 and TRBJ1-5, with 11 bases that match TRBD1. Germline trimming cut 3 bases from V and 2 bases from J; bases unmatched to any gene: 24. The CDR3 runs 23 residues. Germline lookup yields CDR1 MDHEN and CDR2 SYDVKM. Based on the CDR3 plus reference TRBV28 and TRBJ1-5, the full variable domain is DVKVTQSSRYLVKRTGEKVFLECVQDMDHENMFWYRQDPGLGLRLIYFSYDVKMKEKGDIPEGYSVSREKKERFSLILESASTNQTSMYLCASSFFFPQTGQGAKKGNQPQHFGDGTRLSIL.

The CDR3 is CASSSGSGTGTGELFF. CDR3 coding DNA: TGTGCCAGCAGTTCAGGGTCCGGGACAGGCACCGGGGAGCTGTTTTTT. This chain links TRBV6-6 with TRBJ2-2; 8 bases align to TRBD1. J gave up 4 bases and V 4 bases, and 8 bases lay outside the gene matches. The germline CDR1 and CDR2 sequences are MNHNY and SVGAGI (reference sequence). This CDR3 spans 16 amino acids.

In its sample, this clone was seen a few times. The chain employs TRBV7-3 and TRBJ1-6; D unresolved. V lost 6 bases and J lost 16, with 16 bases in between. This CDR3 comprises 12 residues. CDR1 and CDR2 (germline): SGHTA, FQGTGA. The CDR3 reads CASRAEAARLHF. CDR3 sequence (DNA): TGTGCCAGCAGAGCTGAAGCGGCCCGACTCCACTTT.

The gene calls are TRBV20-1 and TRBJ2-3, with 12 bases fitting TRBD2. The CDR3 length is 16 residues. V was clipped by 3 bases and J by 1 base; unmatched bases: 5. Germline CDR1 reads DFQATT; CDR2 reads SNEGSKA (reference sequence). The CDR3 loop reads CSASLAGGLGTDTQYF. DNA for the CDR3: TGCAGTGCTAGTCTAGCGGGGGGGCTGGGCACAGATACGCAGTATTTT.

The chain employs TRBV27 and TRBJ2-7; 11 bases agree with TRBD2. Per germline, CDR1 MNHEY and CDR2 SMNVEV (reference sequence). The J segment lost 7 bases and the V segment lost 5 bases, leaving 4 bases of the junction unmatched. This CDR3 is 13 amino acids long. The CDR3 bases are TGTGCCAGCAGTATGCGACTAGCGGGGGAGCAGTACTTC. This sequence encodes CASSMRLAGEQYF.

The chain recombines TRBV27 with TRBJ2-1; D gene unclear. Trimming cost V 0 bases and J 9 bases, with 9 bases left between them. Germline V CDR1 and CDR2: MNHEY, SMNVEV (reference sequence). This CDR3 has 13 amino acids. The CDR3 DNA reads TGTGCCAGCAGTTTATCTCCCCAGTTTGAGCAGTTCTTC. Residues: CASSLSPQFEQFF.

V gene TRBV7-2 combines with J gene TRBJ1-2, with D possibly TRBD1 on 5 matching bases. CDR3 length: 18 amino acids. Germline V gene sequence: CDR1 SGHTA, CDR2 FQGNSA. The V end was cut by 0 bases, the J end by 2 bases, with 19 bases between. CDR3 region: CASSLAPVSPGPNYGYTF. The CDR3 DNA reads as TGTGCCAGCAGCTTAGCCCCAGTGAGCCCAGGGCCCAACTATGGCTACACCTTC. The full variable domain, rest sourced from reference TRBV7-2 and TRBJ1-2, is GAGVSQSPSNKVTEKGKDVELRCDPISGHTALYWYRQSLGQGLEFLIYFQGNSAPDKSGLPSDRFSAERTGGSVSTLTIQRTQQEDSAVYLCASSLAPVSPGPNYGYTFGSGTRLTVV.

The chain couples TRBV4-1 to TRBJ2-3; 15 nucleotides align to TRBD2. The CDR3 runs 19 residues. The germline V gene has CDR1 MGHRA and CDR2 YSYEKL. Unmatched junction bases numbered 12, after V lost 3 bases and J lost 5 bases. Here the CDR3 DNA reads TGCGCCAGCAGCCACCCGGGACTAGCGGGGGGACCGCTCTTAGATACGCAGTATTTT. Translating it yields CASSHPGLAGGPLLDTQYF.

The chain couples TRBV28 to TRBJ1-6; D perhaps matches TRBD1 (5 bases). The CDR3 is 14 residues long. Germline V lookup: CDR1 MDHEN, CDR2 SYDVKM. Trimming pared 10 bases from V and 6 bases from J, leaving 16 bases between. The CDR3 coding sequence is TGTGCCACCACGGCCGGGACTAGTAATTCACCCCTCCACTTT. Its protein product is CATTAGTSNSPLHF.

J is TRBJ2-3 and V is TRBV27, with TRBD2 matching over 12 bases. The V segment lost 3 bases and the J segment 5 bases; nucleotides outside the gene matches: 9. The CDR3 is 17 amino acids. The germline gives CDR1 MNHEY, CDR2 SMNVEV (reference sequence). The CDR3 here is CASSFSSGGAVGDTQYF. The CDR3 bases are TGTGCCAGCAGTTTTTCTAGCGGGGGGGCCGTGGGAGATACGCAGTATTTT.

A remark on this clone: Mismatch with germline at one junction end may stem from a read error. The chain uses TRBV28 and TRBJ2-2; possible D gene TRBD1, 5 bases. The germline gives CDR1 MDHEN, CDR2 SYDVKM. The CDR3 extends over 16 amino acids. The CDR3 bases are TGTGCCAGCAGCTTATGGCAGGGAAAGAGCACCGGGGAGCTGTTTTTT. Encoded protein: CASSLWQGKSTGELFF.

The chain combines TRBV11-3 with TRBJ2-7; 9 bases are shared with TRBD1. Germline assignment: CDR1 SGHNT and CDR2 YENEEA. There are 13 residues in the CDR3. V was clipped by 4 bases and J by 7 bases; unmatched bases: 5. CDR3 sequence: CASSSDRGREQYF. The CDR3 coding sequence is TGTGCCAGCAGCTCGGACAGGGGCAGAGAGCAGTACTTC.

The rearrangement uses TRBV28 and TRBJ2-2; the D gene is possibly TRBD1 (5 bases). Deletions cut 7 bases from V and 2 bases from J, with 8 bases between. Germline CDR1 reads MDHEN; CDR2 reads SYDVKM. This CDR3 contains 13 residues. The CDR3 DNA is TGTGCCAGCACGGACACAAACACCGGGGAGCTGTTTTTT. Residues: CASTDTNTGELFF.

This rearrangement joins TRBV20-1 to TRBJ1-2, with D uncertain. With 3 bases removed from V and 6 bases from J, the gap between germline ends came to 14 bases. The germline CDR1 and CDR2 sequences are DFQATT and SNEGSKA (reference sequence). This CDR3 contains 13 residues. The CDR3 nucleotides are TGCAGTGCTAGTACGGGCCGCGGGGATGGCTACACCTTC. Protein sequence: CSASTGRGDGYTF.

The rearrangement uses TRBV11-2 and TRBJ2-1; 12 nucleotides line up with TRBD2. The CDR3 is 18 residues long. V lost 2 bases, J lost 7 bases, and 12 bases stayed unmatched. Germline assignment: CDR1 SGHAT and CDR2 FQNNGV. The CDR3 region has the DNA TGTGCCAGCAGCTTAATCAGGTCTAGCGGGAGGGCCAGGAATGAGCAGTTCTTC. It codes for CASSLIRSSGRARNEQFF. The variable domain in full, completed from reference TRBV11-2 and TRBJ2-1, reads EAGVAQSPRYKIIEKRQSVAFWCNPISGHATLYWYQQILGQGPKLLIQFQNNGVVDDSQLPKDRFSAERLKGVDSTLKIQPAKLEDSAVYLCASSLIRSSGRARNEQFFGPGTRLTVL.

The CDR3 loop reads CASSPVVAGTSGGIDTQYF. Written as DNA, the CDR3 is TGCGCCAGCAGTCCAGTCGTGGCCGGGACTAGCGGGGGGATAGATACGCAGTATTTT. The V gene is TRBV5-1, the J gene TRBJ2-3; 15 positions match TRBD2. The CDR3 covers 19 residues. CDR1 and CDR2 (germline): SGHRS, YFSETQ. V was clipped by 5 bases and J by 5 bases; unmatched bases: 15.

The chain links TRBV2 to TRBJ1-3, with a weak D call TRBD1 (5 bases). V dropped 5 bases and J dropped 2 bases, with 19 bases sitting between them. CDR1 and CDR2 from the germline V gene are SNHLY and FYNNEI. The CDR3 sequence is 17 residues long. CDR3 DNA: TGTGCCAGCAGTCCCATCCAGCCCGGGGGTCCTGGAAACACCATATATTTT. The encoded protein is CASSPIQPGGPGNTIYF. Complete variable domain (other parts from reference TRBV2 and TRBJ1-3): EPEVTQTPSHQVTQMGQEVILRCVPISNHLYFYWYRQILGQKVEFLVSFYNNEISEKSEIFDDQFSVERPDGSNFTLKIRSTKLEDSAMYFCASSPIQPGGPGNTIYFGEGSWLTVV.